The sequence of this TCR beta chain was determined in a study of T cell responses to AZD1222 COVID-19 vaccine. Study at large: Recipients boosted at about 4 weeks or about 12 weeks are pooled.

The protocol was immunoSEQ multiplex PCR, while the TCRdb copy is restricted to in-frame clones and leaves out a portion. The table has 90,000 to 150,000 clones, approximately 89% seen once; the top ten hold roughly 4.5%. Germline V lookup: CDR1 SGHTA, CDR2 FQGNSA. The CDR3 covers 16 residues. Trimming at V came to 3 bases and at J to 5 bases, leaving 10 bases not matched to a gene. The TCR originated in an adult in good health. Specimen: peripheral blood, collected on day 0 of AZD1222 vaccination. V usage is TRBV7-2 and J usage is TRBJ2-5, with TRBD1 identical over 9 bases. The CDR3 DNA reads TGTGCCAGCAGCTTCAAACAGGGGGCGCGAGGTGAGACCCAGTACTTC. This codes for CASSFKQGARGETQYF. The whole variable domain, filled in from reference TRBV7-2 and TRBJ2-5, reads GAGVSQSPSNKVTEKGKDVELRCDPISGHTALYWYRQSLGQGLEFLIYFQGNSAPDKSGLPSDRFSAERTGGSVSTLTIQRTQQEDSAVYLCASSFKQGARGETQYFGPGTRLLVL.